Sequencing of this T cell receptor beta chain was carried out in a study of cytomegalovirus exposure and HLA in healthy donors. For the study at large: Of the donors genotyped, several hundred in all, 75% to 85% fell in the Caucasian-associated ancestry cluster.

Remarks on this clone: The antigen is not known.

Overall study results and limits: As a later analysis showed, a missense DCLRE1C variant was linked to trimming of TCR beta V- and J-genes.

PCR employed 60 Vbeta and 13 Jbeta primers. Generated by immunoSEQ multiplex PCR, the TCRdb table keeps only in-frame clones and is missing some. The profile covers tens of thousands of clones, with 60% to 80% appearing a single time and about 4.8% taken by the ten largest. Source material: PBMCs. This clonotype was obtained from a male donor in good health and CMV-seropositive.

CDR3 DNA: TGTGCCAGCAGCTTAAACAGGGACCCAGATACGCAGTATTTT. Protein: CASSLNRDPDTQYF. The gene calls are TRBV7-9 and TRBJ2-3, with D possibly being TRBD1 (6 bases). Trimming stripped 2 bases from V and 4 bases from J, with 10 bases between. This CDR3 is 14 amino acids long. CDR1 and CDR2 (germline): SEHNR, FQNEAQ (reference sequence).